What follows describes a single T cell receptor beta chain. Profiling relied on immunoSEQ multiplex PCR, and the TCRdb table lists in-frame clones only, not all of them. The data contain 34,000 or so clones, about 87% of them singletons. The sample originates from a study of blood T cell repertoires in COVID-19. The TCR was taken from a man aged 55 to 70 with active COVID-19. Sequencing was carried out using peripheral blood.

DNA of the CDR3: TGTGCCAGCAGTACATTCCAGGGGTATGGCTACACCTTC. This codes for CASSTFQGYGYTF. This chain uses TRBV28 with TRBJ1-2; the D gene is possibly TRBD1 (6 bases). V was pared by 5 bases and J by 5 bases, with 12 bases between. Germline CDR1 reads MDHEN; CDR2 reads SYDVKM. The CDR3 spans 13 residues.